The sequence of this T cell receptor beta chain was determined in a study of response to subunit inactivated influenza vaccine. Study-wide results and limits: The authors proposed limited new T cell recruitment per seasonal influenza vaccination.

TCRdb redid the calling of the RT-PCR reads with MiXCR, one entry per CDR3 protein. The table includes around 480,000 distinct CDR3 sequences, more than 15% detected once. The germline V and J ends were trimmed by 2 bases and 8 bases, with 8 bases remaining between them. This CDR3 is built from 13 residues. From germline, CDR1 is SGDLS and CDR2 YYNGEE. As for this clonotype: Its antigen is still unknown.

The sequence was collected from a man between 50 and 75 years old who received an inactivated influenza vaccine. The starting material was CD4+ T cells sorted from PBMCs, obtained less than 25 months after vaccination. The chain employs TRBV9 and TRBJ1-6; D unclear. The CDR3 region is CASSVRLDSPLHF. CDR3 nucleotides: TGTGCCAGCAGCGTGAGACTGGATTCACCCCTCCACTTT. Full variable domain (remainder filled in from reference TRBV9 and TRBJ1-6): DSGVTQTPKHLITATGQRVTLRCSPRSGDLSVYWYQQSLDQGLQFLIQYYNGEERAKGNILERFSAQQFPDLHSELNLSSLELGDSALYFCASSVRLDSPLHFGNGTRLTVT.